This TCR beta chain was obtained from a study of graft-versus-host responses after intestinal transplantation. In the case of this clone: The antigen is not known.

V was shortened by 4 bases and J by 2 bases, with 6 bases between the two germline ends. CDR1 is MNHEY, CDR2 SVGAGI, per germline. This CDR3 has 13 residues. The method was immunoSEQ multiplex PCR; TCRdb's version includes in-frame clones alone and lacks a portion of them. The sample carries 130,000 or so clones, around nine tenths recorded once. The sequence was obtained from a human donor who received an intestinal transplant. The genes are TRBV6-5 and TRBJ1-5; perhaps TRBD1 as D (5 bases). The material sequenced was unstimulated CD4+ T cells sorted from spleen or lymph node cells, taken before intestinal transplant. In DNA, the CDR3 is TGTGCCAGCAGTTTCAGGGGCAATCAGCCCCAGCATTTT. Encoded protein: CASSFRGNQPQHF.